The 6 T cell receptor beta chains below all came from one sample that was sequenced in a study of blood T cell repertoires in COVID-19. TCRdb's copy holds only in-frame clones and misses some; the assay was immunoSEQ multiplex PCR. The table records tens of thousands of clones, over 80% of them present only once. The sample was peripheral blood. The receptors stem from a man older than 75 with active or convalescent COVID-19.

For the CDR3, the DNA is TGTGCCAGCAGTCGGGGAAACACCATATATTTT. It specifies CASSRGNTIYF. This chain uses TRBV2 with TRBJ1-3, with no clear D. The CDR3 spans 11 residues. Germline assignment: CDR1 SNHLY and CDR2 FYNNEI. The V end was cut by 5 bases, the J end by 4 bases, with 3 bases between. The full variable domain, with the rest looked up from reference TRBV2 and TRBJ1-3, is EPEVTQTPSHQVTQMGQEVILRCVPISNHLYFYWYRQILGQKVEFLVSFYNNEISEKSEIFDDQFSVERPDGSNFTLKIRSTKLEDSAMYFCASSRGNTIYFGEGSWLTVV.

The chain carries TRBV15 and TRBJ2-4; TRBD1 is a possible D gene (6 bases). Trimming took off 1 base at V and 7 bases at J, with 8 bases between the two ends. The CDR3 loop spans 13 amino acids. Per the germline V gene, CDR1 is LNHNV and CDR2 is YYDKDF (reference sequence). CDR3 residues: CATSRAGANIQYF. Written as DNA, the CDR3 is TGTGCCACCAGCAGAGCAGGGGCGAACATTCAGTACTTC.

The rearrangement uses TRBV5-1 and TRBJ2-5; 8 bases match TRBD1. Germline V CDR1 and CDR2: SGHRS, YFSETQ. This CDR3 spans 15 amino acids. V trimming: 4 bases; J trimming: 6 bases; junction bases outside the gene matches: 11. This chain's CDR3 is CASSPTSDRVQTQYF. CDR3 DNA sequence: TGCGCCAGCAGCCCTACCTCGGACAGGGTCCAGACCCAGTACTTC.

This chain joins TRBV5-4 and TRBJ1-2, with 9 bases identical to TRBD1. In germline, CDR1 is SGHNT, CDR2 YYREEE (reference sequence). The CDR3 covers 15 residues. V was pared by 4 bases and J by 1 base, with 5 bases of the junction left unmatched. CDR3 DNA: TGTGCCAGCAGCCCACAGGGGGCGCTTAACTATGGCTACACCTTC. This translates into CASSPQGALNYGYTF. Supplemented by reference TRBV5-4 and TRBJ1-2, the full variable domain reads ETGVTQSPTHLIKTRGQQVTLRCSSQSGHNTVSWYQQALGQGPQFIFQYYREEENGRGNFPPRFSGLQFPNYSSELNVNALELDDSALYLCASSPQGALNYGYTFGSGTRLTVV.

The chain links TRBV5-1 to TRBJ2-7; D is perhaps TRBD2 (6 bases). CDR3 size: 14 residues. The V gene's germline CDR1 is SGHRS and CDR2 YFSETQ. Trimming took 4 bases from V and 7 from J, leaving 18 bases between them. The CDR3 reads CASSPTVGGGEQYF. The CDR3 bases are TGCGCCAGCAGCCCCACGGTTGGGGGAGGAGAGCAGTACTTC. The variable domain in full, completed from reference TRBV5-1 and TRBJ2-7, reads KAGVTQTPRYLIKTRGQQVTLSCSPISGHRSVSWYQQTPGQGLQFLFEYFSETQRNKGNFPGRFSGRQFSNSRSEMNVSTLELGDSALYLCASSPTVGGGEQYFGPGTRLTVT.

The CDR3 bases are TGTGCCAGCAGCTTTAACACAGGGTCCTACGAGCAGTACTTC. Its translation is CASSFNTGSYEQYF. The chain uses TRBV11-2 and TRBJ2-7; a possible D gene is TRBD1 (6 bases). CDR3 size: 14 residues. The germline gives CDR1 SGHAT, CDR2 FQNNGV. With 3 bases removed from V and 1 base from J, the gap between germline ends came to 10 bases.